This T cell receptor beta chain emerged from a study of immune cell composition in non-small cell lung cancer. Study in general: Tumours were mainly lung adenocarcinoma or squamous cell carcinoma.

Study-wide results and limits: Roughly 82% of squamous and approximately 30% of adenocarcinoma cases had tumour-associated clones >0.5%. It was not proven that tumour-reactive clones equal dominant tumour-associated clones.

Clones were sequenced by immunoSEQ multiplex PCR, and TCRdb holds only the in-frame ones, with some missing. The sample carries 3,000 to 4,000 clones, 65% to 70% recorded once. The normal lung sample lay at least 3 cm, and maximally far, from the tumour. Template was genomic DNA from frozen, unsorted single-cell suspensions. The germline CDR1 and CDR2 sequences are SGHDT and YYEEEE. This CDR3 region has 15 residues. Trimming at V came to 3 bases and at J to 6 bases, leaving 9 bases not matched to a gene. With respect to this clone: Its target is not known.

The chain carries TRBV5-6 and TRBJ2-7; 10 bases agree with TRBD2. The clonotype originates from a human donor with non-small cell lung cancer. Sequencing was done on a sample of non-adjacent lung tissue. The CDR3 sequence is CASSSLAGQTVEQYF. As DNA, the CDR3 is TGTGCCAGCAGCTCACTAGCGGGACAGACTGTCGAGCAGTACTTC. The full variable domain, in which reference TRBV5-6 and TRBJ2-7 provide the parts outside the CDR3, is DAGVTQSPTHLIKTRGQQVTLRCSPKSGHDTVSWYQQALGQGPQFIFQYYEEEERQRGNFPDRFSGHQFPNYSSELNVNALLLGDSALYLCASSSLAGQTVEQYFGPGTRLTVT.